These 29 T cell receptor beta chains were all obtained from the same sample, sequenced in a study of CD4 T cells in relation to SARS-CoV-2 and coronaviruses. Method: immunoSEQ multiplex PCR; TCRdb's copy keeps in-frame clones and lacks some. The sample contains 21,000 or so clones, approximately 82% of which appear only once. No antigen has been identified for these receptors. The unexposed donors gave CD4+ T cells in about 2010-2019, prior to COVID-19. CD4+ T cells were isolated from the cells after more than nine days of culture. The specimen sequenced was CD4+ T cells from PBMCs, cultured in vitro. These receptors came from a human donor in good health.

This clone was seen a few times. The genes are TRBV5-8 and TRBJ1-6, with D hard to call. V lost 6 bases and J 14 bases, leaving 24 bases between the germline ends. This CDR3 region has 15 residues. Germline V lookup: CDR1 SGHTS, CDR2 YDEGEE. CDR3 coding DNA: TGTGCCAGCACCATTGGGGTCCGGTCCGGTTGGGCCCTCCACTTT. This sequence encodes CASTIGVRSGWALHF.

V usage is TRBV3-1 (or the pseudogene TRBV3-2) and J usage is TRBJ1-4; the D is unclear. The ends were cut back, 4 bases at V and 8 bases at J, with 11 bases in the middle. The germline V gene encodes CDR1 LGHDT and CDR2 YNNKEL (reference sequence). This CDR3 is 13 amino acids long. This CDR3 is CASSPPSGEKLFF. Written as DNA, the CDR3 is TGTGCCAGCAGCCCCCCATCTGGGGAAAAACTGTTTTTT.

The chain is built from TRBV4-1 and TRBJ1-5; D possibly corresponds to TRBD1 (5 bases). V lost 3 bases, J lost 3 bases, and 9 bases lay in between. Germline CDR1 reads MGHRA; CDR2 reads YSYEKL. The CDR3 length is 14 residues. The CDR3 bases are TGCGCCAGCAGCCAGCAGGGATACAATCAGCCCCAGCATTTT. This gives the protein CASSQQGYNQPQHF.

V gene TRBV28 combines with J gene TRBJ1-1; D perhaps matches TRBD1 (5 bases). Trimming cost V 7 bases and J 3 bases, with 9 bases left between them. CDR3 length: 12 residues. CDR1 is MDHEN and CDR2 is SYDVKM in the germline V gene. CDR3 in DNA: TGTGCCAGCAACGCGGGACACACTGAAGCTTTCTTT. Its translation: CASNAGHTEAFF.

The chain carries TRBV28 and TRBJ2-7; 7 nucleotides agree with TRBD1. Germline CDR1 reads MDHEN; CDR2 reads SYDVKM. CDR3 length: 13 amino acids. With V trimmed by 4 bases and J by 9 bases, 9 bases remained unmatched. CDR3 coding DNA: TGTGCCAGCAGTTCGCCTCGGACAGGTTTGCAGTACTTC. It translates to CASSSPRTGLQYF.

The chain employs TRBV25-1 and TRBJ2-1, with a tentative D call TRBD1 (5 bases). Trimming stripped 6 bases from V and 6 bases from J, with 18 bases between. Per the germline V gene, CDR1 is MGHDK and CDR2 is SYGVNS. The CDR3 runs 15 residues. The chain's CDR3 is CASSSYQGLGNEQFF. Written as DNA, the CDR3 is TGTGCCAGCAGCTCTTACCAGGGTCTCGGCAATGAGCAGTTCTTC.

The chain joins TRBV6-4 to TRBJ2-3, with D possibly matching TRBD2 (5 bases). Per the germline V gene, CDR1 is MRHNA and CDR2 is SNTAGT. This CDR3 has 15 residues. The V gene lost 4 bases and the J gene lost 2 bases, with 13 bases spanning the gap. The CDR3 DNA sequence: TGTGCCAGCAGTGCTAACGGGATTCCCACAGATACGCAGTATTTT. Translating it yields CASSANGIPTDTQYF.

V and J are TRBV2 and TRBJ1-6, with a weak D call TRBD1 (6 bases). Trimming left V 5 bases short and J 6 bases short, with 8 bases between. The germline gives CDR1 SNHLY, CDR2 FYNNEI. This CDR3 has 13 residues. CDR3 sequence reads: CASSRQANSPLHF. The CDR3, as DNA: TGTGCCAGCAGTCGACAGGCTAATTCACCCCTCCACTTT.

The V call is TRBV6-5, the J call TRBJ1-2, with TRBD1 identical over 7 bases. The CDR3 runs 14 residues. Germline values: CDR1 MNHEY, CDR2 SVGAGI. Trimming at V came to 5 bases and at J to 8 bases, leaving 11 bases not matched to a gene. The CDR3 sequence is CASSQSTGARGYTF. As DNA, the CDR3 is TGTGCCAGCAGTCAATCCACAGGGGCGAGGGGCTACACCTTC.

V and J are TRBV6-1 and TRBJ1-2, with 7 bases fitting TRBD1. Germline CDR1 and CDR2: MNHNS and SASEGT. The CDR3 spans 14 residues. The J segment lost 6 bases and the V segment lost 5 bases, leaving 9 bases of the junction unmatched. CDR3 loop: CASSPLRQGHGYTF. The DNA for the CDR3 is TGTGCCAGCAGTCCGCTTAGACAGGGACATGGCTACACCTTC.

This clone has just one count. The chain joins TRBV5-1 to TRBJ1-1, with 8 bases fitting TRBD1. The V segment lost 6 bases and the J segment 8 bases; nucleotides outside the gene matches: 12. Germline V gene data show CDR1 as SGHRS and CDR2 as YFSETQ. The CDR3 contains 14 residues. The DNA for the CDR3 is TGCGCCAGCATTCTAAGGCCTACAGGGGGAGAAGCTTTCTTT. It yields the protein CASILRPTGGEAFF.

CDR3 DNA sequence: TGTGCCAGCAGCGTACGGGAAGGTTACGAGCAGTACTTC. Its translation: CASSVREGYEQYF. The gene calls are TRBV9 and TRBJ2-7, with TRBD2 as a possible D gene (5 bases). In germline, CDR1 is SGDLS, CDR2 YYNGEE. Trimming removed 1 base at V and 4 bases at J, with 9 bases between. CDR3 size: 13 residues. Combining the CDR3 with reference TRBV9 and TRBJ2-7 gives the whole variable domain DSGVTQTPKHLITATGQRVTLRCSPRSGDLSVYWYQQSLDQGLQFLIQYYNGEERAKGNILERFSAQQFPDLHSELNLSSLELGDSALYFCASSVREGYEQYFGPGTRLTVT.

About this clone: The junction does not match germline at one end; this may be a read error. The chain has TRBV25-1 and TRBJ2-1; TRBD2 matches at 7 bases. Germline-derived CDR1 and CDR2 are MGHDK and SYGVNS. This CDR3 contains 17 residues. The CDR3 protein is CASSESGRESSYNEQFF. The CDR3 coding sequence is TGTGCTAGCAGTGAATCGGGGCGGGAGAGCTCCTACAATGAGCAGTTCTTC.

The J gene is TRBJ1-5, the V gene TRBV3-1 (or the pseudogene TRBV3-2); D is uncertain. The CDR3 spans 15 residues. Per germline, CDR1 LGHDT and CDR2 YNNKEL (reference sequence). V was cut by 0 bases and J by 2 bases, with 8 bases left in between. The CDR3 DNA reads TGTGCCAGCAGCCAAGACGGCTTTGGCAATCAGCCCCAGCATTTT. Amino acid sequence: CASSQDGFGNQPQHF.

This chain links TRBV12-5 with TRBJ2-7, with 7 bases that match TRBD1. After removal of 5 bases from V and 3 bases from J, the junction contained 4 bases not matched to a gene. The CDR3 sequence is 13 residues long. Germline V lookup: CDR1 LGHNT, CDR2 FRNRAP. CDR3 sequence (DNA): TGTGCTAGTGGTACCCCAGGGGGCTACGAGCAGTACTTC. Translating it yields CASGTPGGYEQYF.

The DNA of the CDR3 is TGTGCCAGCAGTGACTCGGACGTCTCTGGGGCCAACGTCCTGACTTTC. Its protein product is CASSDSDVSGANVLTF. The chain employs TRBV6-4 and TRBJ2-6; D is ambiguous. With 0 bases removed from V and 0 bases from J, the gap between germline ends came to 6 bases. CDR1 and CDR2 (germline): MRHNA, SNTAGT. The CDR3 spans 16 residues.

The gene calls are TRBV5-1 and TRBJ2-5; 8 nucleotides agree with TRBD1. The CDR3 runs to 14 residues. The ends lost 8 bases at V and 4 bases at J; junction bases unmatched: 10. The V gene's germline CDR1 is SGHRS and CDR2 YFSETQ. The CDR3 sequence: CASAQGARGETQYF. CDR3 bases: TGCGCCAGTGCTCAGGGGGCGAGAGGAGAGACCCAGTACTTC. The full variable domain, its missing parts supplied by reference TRBV5-1 and TRBJ2-5, is KAGVTQTPRYLIKTRGQQVTLSCSPISGHRSVSWYQQTPGQGLQFLFEYFSETQRNKGNFPGRFSGRQFSNSRSEMNVSTLELGDSALYLCASAQGARGETQYFGPGTRLLVL.

This rearrangement joins TRBV5-4 to TRBJ1-5, with TRBD1 matching over 11 bases. J gave up 7 bases and V 4 bases, and 10 bases lay outside the gene matches. Per the germline V gene, CDR1 is SGHNT and CDR2 is YYREEE (reference sequence). The CDR3 spans 16 residues. CDR3 amino acids: CASSVRTGGKEQPQHF. The CDR3 bases are TGTGCCAGCAGCGTTAGGACAGGGGGCAAGGAACAGCCCCAGCATTTT.

The CDR3 DNA is TGTGCCAGCAGACCCGGTTCCCGACTCAAGCAGTATTTT. Its protein is CASRPGSRLKQYF. The chain carries TRBV27 and TRBJ2-3, with unresolved D. Looked up from germline, CDR1 is MNHEY and CDR2 is SMNVEV (reference sequence). The germline V and J ends were trimmed by 6 bases and 11 bases, with 18 bases remaining between them. The CDR3 is 13 amino acids.

The rearrangement joins TRBV2 to TRBJ2-7; TRBD2 matches 7 bases. The germline CDR1 and CDR2 sequences are SNHLY and FYNNEI. The CDR3 is 13 amino acids. Trimming took 2 bases from V and 6 from J; bases not matched to a gene: 4. CDR3: CASSERGGVEQYF. DNA of the CDR3: TGTGCCAGCAGTGAAAGGGGAGGGGTCGAGCAGTACTTC.

This rearrangement joins TRBV12-2 to TRBJ2-3; TRBD2, the table's D call, was not compared with the DNA. TRBV12-2 is assigned pseudogene status. The CDR3 runs to 20 residues. The CDR3 DNA reads as TGTGCAAGTCGCCCCGCCGGGTTTAGACTAGCGGGAGATAGCACAGATACGCAGTATTTT. Residues: CASRPAGFRLAGDSTDTQYF.

This sequence joins TRBV20-1 and TRBJ2-1, with TRBD1 matching over 11 bases. The J segment lost 6 bases and the V segment lost 3 bases, leaving 10 bases of the junction unmatched. Germline V CDR1 and CDR2: DFQATT, SNEGSKA (reference sequence). The CDR3 length is 16 residues. The CDR3: CSASSPGTGGSNEQFF. Written as DNA, the CDR3 is TGCAGTGCTAGTTCTCCCGGGACAGGGGGTAGCAATGAGCAGTTCTTC.

This chain links TRBV5-6 with TRBJ1-1; D unclear. The CDR3 totals 12 residues. The germline V gene has CDR1 SGHDT and CDR2 YYEEEE. V shed 0 bases and J shed 5 bases, with 5 bases lying between them. This CDR3 is CASSLERTEAFF. The CDR3 region has the DNA TGTGCCAGCAGCTTGGAGAGGACTGAAGCTTTCTTT.

The chain recombines TRBV7-3 with TRBJ1-1; D uncertain. Germline-derived CDR1 and CDR2 are SGHTA and FQGTGA. The CDR3 sequence is 14 residues long. The V end was cut by 0 bases, the J end by 5 bases, with 10 bases between. The CDR3 DNA is TGTGCCAGCAGCTTAACAGCGATCGTAACTGAAGCTTTCTTT. It encodes CASSLTAIVTEAFF.

This chain joins TRBV19 and TRBJ1-1; D call uncertain. Trimming shortened V by 7 bases and J by 0 bases, and 12 bases separated the two germline ends. The germline CDR1 and CDR2 sequences are LNHDA and SQIVND (reference sequence). This CDR3 has 14 amino acids. CDR3: CASTNSRVNTEAFF. DNA of the CDR3: TGTGCCAGTACTAATTCTCGAGTGAACACTGAAGCTTTCTTT.

This chain links TRBV10-3 with TRBJ1-5; possible D gene TRBD1, 5 bases. Germline CDR1 ENHRY, CDR2 SYGVKD. Trimming took off 6 bases at V and 2 bases at J, with 11 bases between the two ends. The CDR3 spans 14 residues. The CDR3 is CAISSGGGNQPQHF. In DNA, the CDR3 is TGTGCCATCAGCTCCGGGGGGGGCAATCAGCCCCAGCATTTT.

V is TRBV20-1 and J is TRBJ1-5; D unresolved. V gave up 0 bases and J gave up 7 bases, with 4 bases separating them. CDR3 length equals 11 residues. Germline V lookup: CDR1 DFQATT, CDR2 SNEGSKA (reference sequence). The CDR3: CSARETQPQHF. CDR3 bases: TGCAGTGCTAGAGAGACCCAGCCCCAGCATTTT.

V gene TRBV11-2 combines with J gene TRBJ2-3, with D perhaps TRBD1 or TRBD2 (5 bases each). The V gene's germline CDR1 is SGHAT and CDR2 FQNNGV. CDR3 length equals 16 residues. V lost 4 bases and J lost 2, with 16 bases in between. CDR3 DNA sequence: TGTGCCAGCAGCTACGGGACCGGACGTAACACAGATACGCAGTATTTT. Its translation is CASSYGTGRNTDTQYF.

The rearrangement joins TRBV27 to TRBJ1-3; D call uncertain. Germline CDR1 is MNHEY and CDR2 is SMNVEV (reference sequence). V lost 0 bases, J lost 2 bases, and 8 bases lay in between. The CDR3 totals 15 residues. The CDR3 DNA reads as TGTGCCAGCAGTTTATCCTGGGTGGCTGGAAACACCATATATTTT. Amino acids: CASSLSWVAGNTIYF.